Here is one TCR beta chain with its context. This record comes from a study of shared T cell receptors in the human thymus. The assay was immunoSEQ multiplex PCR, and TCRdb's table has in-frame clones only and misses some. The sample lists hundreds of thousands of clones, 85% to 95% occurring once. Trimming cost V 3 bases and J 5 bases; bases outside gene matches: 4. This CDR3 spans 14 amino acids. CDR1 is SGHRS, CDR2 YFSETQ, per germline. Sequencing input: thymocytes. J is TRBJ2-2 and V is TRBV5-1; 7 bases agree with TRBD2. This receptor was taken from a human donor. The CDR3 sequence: CASSSGTKTGELFF. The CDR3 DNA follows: TGCGCCAGCAGCTCCGGGACTAAGACCGGGGAGCTGTTTTTT.